This TCR beta chain came from a study of shared clonotypes between healthy human individuals (dated by TCRdb to 2018 to 2020). With regard to the full study: The cohort comprised a couple of women and three men aged 18 to 49 years. Libraries were prepared and TCR repertoires were sequenced by different laboratories using diverse techniques, in order to increase sequencing depth and limit assay-specific biases. Blood TCR repertoires of 5 or 6 healthy adults were deeply sequenced to estimate repertoire size and the extent of clonotype sharing between individuals. Per donor, leukapheresis produced somewhere between about 0.85 and 9.5 billion PBMCs. For each donor, CD4 naive and CD4 memory were each given three plates, CD8 naive was given two plates, and CD8 memory was given one plate. Summary of the overall study and its limitations: Pairwise subsampling led to the expectation that sequencing depth would affect the degree of clonotype sharing among donors. The small number of donors limited the genetic and exposure-history diversity represented. Sampling was restricted to blood, and TCR repertoires in tissue are likely to differ from TCR repertoires in blood. Naive subsets generally had larger estimated clonotype richness than memory subsets did. About 5% of naive CD4, 3.5% of naive CD8, about 2.4% of memory CD4, and over 0.35% of memory CD8 clonotypes were shared across several donors. Clonotypes shared by all four sorted-subset donors showed higher generation probabilities than non-shared clonotypes. Rarefaction of sorted-subset datasets indicated incomplete sequencing despite the large sequencing depth.

TCR CDR3 regions were amplified from genomic DNA by multiplex PCR using the deep immunoSEQ assay. Extracted genomic DNA from each cell subset was spread evenly across all wells of several immunoSEQ 96-well plates, with each plate serving as a replicate. Each replicate PCR for sorted subsets received around 0.2 ug genomic DNA, equal to 30,000 or so T cell genomes. Purified libraries were measured with a Qubit 3.0 fluorometer, size-checked on a Bioanalyzer 2100, and measured again with the KAPA Library Quantification kit. Every immunoSEQ 96-well plate was sequenced on a dedicated single-read 150-cycle Illumina NextSeq 550 flow cell. Processing in the source paper ran as follows. Because the immunoSEQ output held only junctional sequences and lacked quality scores, the filtering could not match the filtering applied to full-length reads. Sequences were annotated with PyIR, a Python wrapper for IgBLAST v1.9, using IMGT germline references to assign V/J genes and CDR3. Any read was removed if the V/J assignment was weak (E-value above 1e-6), the CDR3 was missing, or the read contained stop codons, out-of-frame junctions, or ambiguous translated residues. V3J clonotypes were defined as sequences sharing the same inferred V gene, J gene, and CDR3 amino acid sequence. Percentage overlap between repertoires was computed as shared unique clonotypes divided by the size of the smaller repertoire. Richness of each repertoire was evaluated using RTK rarefaction, the Chao1 estimator, and Recon v2.1 estimates of unobserved clonotypes. For all TCRbeta clonotypes obtained by the gDNA method from a few donors, generation probabilities were computed with OLGA. The source is immuneACCESS, and TCRdb retained only in-frame sequences with V and J called. Part of the clones is not carried over; for the studies checked, unresolved V genes explain less than half of this, and the remainder is unexplained. The V and J calls and clone size were taken over from that table, and D and trimming were inferred from the DNA. The sample table records hundreds of thousands of clones; about 96% of these occur just once. Approximately 0.1% of the sample comes from the top ten.

Comment on this clone: What this receptor recognizes is not known. There are no base qualities to consult, and no much larger clone falls within one base.

CD8 naive samples were obtained by positive selection for CCR7 among CD45RO-negative cells, yielding a CD45RA+CCR7+ population from which TemRA cells were excluded. Donors were healthy HIV-negative adults with no recently reported acute infections or vaccinations. All donors were Caucasian adults living in Nashville, Tennessee, USA. After blood collection by leukapheresis, PBMCs were isolated using Ficoll-Histopaque density gradient centrifugation and then cryopreserved in the vapor phase of liquid nitrogen. Analytical flow cytometry was used to check the purity and quantity of every magnetically sorted T cell population. Each sorted fraction had its genomic DNA isolated and then quantified by UV absorbance on a Nanodrop 2000c. Sequencing was carried out using naive CD8+ T cells sorted from blood. The cell subset or site tag for this specimen amounts to: CD45RA+CCR7+. The clonotype was recovered from a woman in her twenties or thirties in good health.

The CDR3 reads as follows: CASSPGLAGALDTQYF. Read as DNA, the sequence is TGTGCCAGCAGCCCGGGACTAGCGGGAGCTTTAGATACGCAGTATTTT. Recombination joined TRBV13 with TRBJ2-3, and 14 bases in between align with TRBD2. Taken from the germline V gene (reference sequence), the CDR1 and CDR2 loops are PRHDT and FYEKMQ. At the junction V is shortened by 5 bases and J by 5 bases; bases outside the gene matches: 6. The CDR3 has 16 amino acids, counting the end cysteine and phenylalanine. Solely the CDR3 DNA is kept, with 48 bases framed from the first base.